These T cell receptor beta chains were read from a single sample in a study of PD-1 blockade in classical Hodgkin lymphoma. Profiled with immunoSEQ multiplex PCR; TCRdb holds only in-frame clones, not every one. The repertoire holds 46,000 or so clones, with approximately 73% as singletons. The starting material was peripheral blood mononuclear cells (PBMCs), obtained at baseline. All receptors come from a human donor with classical Hodgkin lymphoma. CDR3s include the opening cysteine and the closing phenylalanine or tryptophan. A D gene is named only where the DNA matches it firmly. The size field is filled for only some rows; it gives once, few, many or a size class.

CDR3 protein: CASSIRTADTEAFF
CDR3 DNA: TGCGCCAGCAGCATCAGGACAGCGGACACTGAAGCTTTCTTT
V gene: TRBV5-1
clone size: few
D gene: NA
J gene: TRBJ1-1

CDR3 protein: CASSLGLRGSTDTQYF
CDR3 DNA: TGCGCCAGCAGCTTGGGCCTTCGCGGTAGCACAGATACGCAGTATTTT
V gene: TRBV5-1
clone size: NA
D gene: NA
J gene: TRBJ2-3

CDR3 protein: CASSGDPGNTIYF
CDR3 DNA: TGTGCCAGCAGTGGGGACCCTGGAAACACCATATATTTT
V gene: TRBV7-8
clone size: few
D gene: NA
J gene: TRBJ1-3

CDR3 protein: CASSEAGDFYQPQHF
CDR3 DNA: TGTGCCAGCAGTGAAGCAGGGGACTTCTATCAGCCCCAGCATTTT
V gene: TRBV2
clone size: NA
D gene: NA
J gene: TRBJ1-5

CDR3 protein: CASSRAQLSYEQYF
CDR3 DNA: TGTGCCAGTAGTAGGGCTCAACTATCCTACGAGCAGTACTTC
V gene: TRBV19
clone size: NA
D gene: NA
J gene: TRBJ2-7

CDR3 protein: CASKGGASDTQYF
CDR3 DNA: TGTGCCAGCAAAGGGGGCGCCTCGGATACGCAGTATTTT
V gene: TRBV6-6
clone size: NA
D gene: TRBD1
J gene: TRBJ2-3

CDR3 protein: CASKVAGPFTGELFF
CDR3 DNA: TGTGCCAGCAAAGTAGCGGGGCCGTTCACCGGGGAGCTGTTTTTT
V gene: TRBV6-5
clone size: few
D gene: TRBD2
J gene: TRBJ2-2

CDR3 protein: CASSFRGLGTDTQYF
CDR3 DNA: TGTGCCAGCAGCTTCAGGGGTTTGGGGACAGATACGCAGTATTTT
V gene: TRBV9
clone size: NA
D gene: NA
J gene: TRBJ2-3

CDR3 protein: CASSQGQGPSDQYF
CDR3 DNA: TGCGCCAGCAGCCAAGGACAGGGACCAAGTGACCAGTACTTC
V gene: TRBV4-1
clone size: NA
D gene: TRBD1
J gene: TRBJ2-5

CDR3 protein: CASGLFKTPTNEKLFF
CDR3 DNA: TGTGCTAGTGGTTTATTTAAGACACCAACTAATGAAAAACTGTTTTTT
V gene: TRBV12-5
clone size: NA
D gene: NA
J gene: TRBJ1-4

CDR3 protein: CASSLGGGLGGETQYF
CDR3 DNA: TGTGCCAGCAGCTTGGGAGGAGGGCTAGGAGGGGAGACCCAGTACTTC
V gene: TRBV5-5
clone size: NA
D gene: NA
J gene: TRBJ2-5

CDR3 protein: CAWDLQGEQYF
CDR3 DNA: TGTGCCTGGGACCTCCAGGGCGAGCAGTACTTC
V gene: TRBV30
clone size: NA
D gene: NA
J gene: TRBJ2-7

CDR3 protein: CASSSAGTRNEKLFF
CDR3 DNA: TGCGCCAGCAGCTCGGCCGGGACTCGAAATGAAAAACTGTTTTTT
V gene: TRBV5-1
clone size: NA
D gene: NA
J gene: TRBJ1-4

CDR3 protein: CASSLVGATGELFF
CDR3 DNA: TGCGCCAGCAGCTTGGTAGGGGCGACCGGGGAGCTGTTTTTT
V gene: TRBV5-1
clone size: NA
D gene: NA
J gene: TRBJ2-2

CDR3 protein: CASRTGIGTGNTIYF
CDR3 DNA: TGTGCCAGCAGAACAGGGATTGGCACTGGAAACACCATATATTTT
V gene: TRBV5-5
clone size: NA
D gene: NA
J gene: TRBJ1-3

CDR3 protein: CASSLLDTDTQYF
CDR3 DNA: TGTGCCAGCAGCTTACTGGACACAGATACGCAGTATTTT
V gene: TRBV7-9
clone size: NA
D gene: NA
J gene: TRBJ2-3

CDR3 protein: CASSGQGSNEQFF
CDR3 DNA: TGTGCCAGCAGTGGACAGGGGAGCAATGAGCAGTTCTTC
V gene: TRBV5-6
clone size: NA
D gene: TRBD1
J gene: TRBJ2-1

CDR3 protein: CASSQEITFSNQPQHF
CDR3 DNA: TGTGCCAGCAGCCAAGAGATAACATTTAGCAATCAGCCCCAGCATTTT
V gene: TRBV4-2
clone size: NA
D gene: NA
J gene: TRBJ1-5

CDR3 protein: CASSLSLGGTEAFF
CDR3 DNA: TGTGCCAGCAGTCTATCGCTGGGGGGCACTGAAGCTTTCTTT
V gene: TRBV28
clone size: NA
D gene: NA
J gene: TRBJ1-1

CDR3 protein: CASSSDRGVSLLSYEQYF
CDR3 DNA: TGTGCCAGCAGTTCTGACAGGGGAGTGAGCCTACTGAGCTACGAGCAGTACTTC
V gene: TRBV27
clone size: few
D gene: TRBD1
J gene: TRBJ2-7

CDR3 protein: CASTGPPSSYEQYF
CDR3 DNA: TGTGCCAGCACGGGACCTCCGAGCTCCTACGAGCAGTACTTC
V gene: TRBV7-9
clone size: NA
D gene: NA
J gene: TRBJ2-7

CDR3 protein: CASSALTGANEKLFF
CDR3 DNA: TGTGCCAGCAGTGCTCTGACAGGAGCTAATGAAAAACTGTTTTTT
V gene: TRBV2
clone size: NA
D gene: NA
J gene: TRBJ1-4

CDR3 protein: CSATRPGEYF
CDR3 DNA: TGCAGTGCTACCCGACCCGGGGAGTACTTC
V gene: TRBV20-1
clone size: few
D gene: NA
J gene: TRBJ2-7

CDR3 protein: CASSIQLSGNTIYF
CDR3 DNA: TGTGCCAGTAGTATTCAGCTCTCTGGAAACACCATATATTTT
V gene: TRBV19
clone size: NA
D gene: NA
J gene: TRBJ1-3

CDR3 protein: CASSYSGSTDTQYF
CDR3 DNA: TGTGCCAGCAGCTATAGCGGGAGTACAGATACGCAGTATTTT
V gene: TRBV7-3
clone size: NA
D gene: TRBD2
J gene: TRBJ2-3

CDR3 protein: CASSVADRDLYTEAFF
CDR3 DNA: TGTGCCAGCAGCGTAGCGGACAGGGATTTGTACACTGAAGCTTTCTTT
V gene: TRBV9
clone size: NA
D gene: TRBD1
J gene: TRBJ1-1

CDR3 protein: CASSVGLAGVNGELFF
CDR3 DNA: TGTGCCAGCAGCGTAGGGCTAGCGGGAGTAAACGGGGAGCTGTTTTTT
V gene: TRBV9
clone size: NA
D gene: TRBD2
J gene: TRBJ2-2

CDR3 protein: CASSLSNREWGYTF
CDR3 DNA: TGTGCCAGCAGTTTAAGCAACAGGGAGTGGGGCTACACCTTC
V gene: TRBV27
clone size: NA
D gene: NA
J gene: TRBJ1-2

CDR3 protein: CASSYDQEGWGGYTF
CDR3 DNA: TGTGCCAGCAGTTACGATCAGGAGGGCTGGGGTGGCTACACCTTC
V gene: TRBV6-6
clone size: NA
D gene: NA
J gene: TRBJ1-2

CDR3 protein: CASSFFPDQPQHF
CDR3 DNA: TGCGCCAGCAGCTTTTTCCCCGACCAGCCCCAGCATTTT
V gene: TRBV5-1
clone size: few
D gene: NA
J gene: TRBJ1-5

CDR3 protein: CASSFDRGHEQYF
CDR3 DNA: TGTGCCAGCAGCTTCGACAGGGGCCACGAGCAGTACTTC
V gene: TRBV7-2
clone size: NA
D gene: TRBD1
J gene: TRBJ2-7

CDR3 protein: CASSTGTDIGNTIYF
CDR3 DNA: TGTGCCAGCAGTACCGGGACAGATATTGGAAACACCATATATTTT
V gene: TRBV2
clone size: NA
D gene: TRBD1
J gene: TRBJ1-3

CDR3 protein: CASSFPRTSGFDDTQYF
CDR3 DNA: TGTGCCAGCAGCTTCCCCCGGACTAGCGGGTTCGACGATACGCAGTATTTT
V gene: TRBV11-2
clone size: NA
D gene: TRBD2
J gene: TRBJ2-3

CDR3 protein: CASSAIPSYEQYF
CDR3 DNA: TGTGCCAGCAGTGCGATCCCCTCCTACGAGCAGTACTTC
V gene: TRBV9
clone size: NA
D gene: NA
J gene: TRBJ2-7

CDR3 protein: CASRIWTGDEQYF
CDR3 DNA: TGTGCCAGCCGGATTTGGACAGGGGATGAGCAGTACTTC
V gene: TRBV6-5
clone size: NA
D gene: TRBD1
J gene: TRBJ2-7

CDR3 protein: CASSSDRGLTKLFF
CDR3 DNA: TGTGCCAGCAGCTCGGACAGGGGGCTGACAAAACTGTTTTTT
V gene: TRBV7-2
clone size: NA
D gene: TRBD1
J gene: TRBJ1-4

CDR3 protein: CASSFDNGGQPQHF
CDR3 DNA: TGTGCCAGCAGCTTTGACAACGGAGGTCAGCCCCAGCATTTT
V gene: TRBV7-9
clone size: few
D gene: NA
J gene: TRBJ1-5

CDR3 protein: CASSDGGGFGYTF
CDR3 DNA: TGTGCCAGCAGTGACGGAGGGGGGTTTGGCTACACCTTC
V gene: TRBV2
clone size: few
D gene: NA
J gene: TRBJ1-2

CDR3 protein: CASRPSQETQYF
CDR3 DNA: TGTGCCAGCAGACCCTCCCAAGAGACCCAGTACTTC
V gene: TRBV6-6
clone size: NA
D gene: NA
J gene: TRBJ2-5